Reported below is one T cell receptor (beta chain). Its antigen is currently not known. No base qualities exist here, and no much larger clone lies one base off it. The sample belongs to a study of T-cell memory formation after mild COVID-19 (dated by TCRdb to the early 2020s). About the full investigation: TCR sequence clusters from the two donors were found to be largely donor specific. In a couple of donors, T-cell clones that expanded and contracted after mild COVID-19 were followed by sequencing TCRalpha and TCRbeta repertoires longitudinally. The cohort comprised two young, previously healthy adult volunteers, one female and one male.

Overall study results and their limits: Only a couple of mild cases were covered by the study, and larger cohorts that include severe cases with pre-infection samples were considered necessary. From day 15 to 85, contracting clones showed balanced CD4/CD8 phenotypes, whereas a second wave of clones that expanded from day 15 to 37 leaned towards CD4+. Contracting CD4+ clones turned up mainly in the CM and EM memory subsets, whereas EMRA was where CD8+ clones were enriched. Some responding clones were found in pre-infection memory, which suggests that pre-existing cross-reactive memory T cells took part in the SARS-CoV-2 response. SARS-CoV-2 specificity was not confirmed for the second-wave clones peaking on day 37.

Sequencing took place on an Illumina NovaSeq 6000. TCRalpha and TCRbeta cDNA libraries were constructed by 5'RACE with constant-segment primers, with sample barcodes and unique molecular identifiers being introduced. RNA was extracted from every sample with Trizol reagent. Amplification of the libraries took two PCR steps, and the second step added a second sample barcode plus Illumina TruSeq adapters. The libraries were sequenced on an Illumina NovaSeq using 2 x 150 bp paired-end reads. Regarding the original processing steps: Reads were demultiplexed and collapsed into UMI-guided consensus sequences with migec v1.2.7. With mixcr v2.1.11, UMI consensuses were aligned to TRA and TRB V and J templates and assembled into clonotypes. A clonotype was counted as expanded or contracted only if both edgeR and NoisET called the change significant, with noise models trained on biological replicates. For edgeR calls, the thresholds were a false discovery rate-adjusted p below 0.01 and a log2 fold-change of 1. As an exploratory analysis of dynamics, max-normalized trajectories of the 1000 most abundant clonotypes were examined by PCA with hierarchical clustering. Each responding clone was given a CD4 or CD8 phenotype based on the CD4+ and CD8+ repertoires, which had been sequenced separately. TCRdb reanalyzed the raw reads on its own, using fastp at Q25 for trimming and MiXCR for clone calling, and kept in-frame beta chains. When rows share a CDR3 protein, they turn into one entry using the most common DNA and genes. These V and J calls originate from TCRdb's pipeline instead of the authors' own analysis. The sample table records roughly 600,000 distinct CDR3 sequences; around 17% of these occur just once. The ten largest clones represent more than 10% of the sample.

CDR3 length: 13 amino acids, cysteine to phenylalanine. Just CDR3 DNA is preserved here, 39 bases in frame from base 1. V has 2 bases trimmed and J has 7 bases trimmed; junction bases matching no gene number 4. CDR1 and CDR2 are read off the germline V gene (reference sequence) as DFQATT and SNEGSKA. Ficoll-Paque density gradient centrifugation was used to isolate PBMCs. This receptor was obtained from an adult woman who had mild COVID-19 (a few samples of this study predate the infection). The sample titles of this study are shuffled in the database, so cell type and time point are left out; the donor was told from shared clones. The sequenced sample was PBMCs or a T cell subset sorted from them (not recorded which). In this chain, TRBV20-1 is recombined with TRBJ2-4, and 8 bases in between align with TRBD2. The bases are TGCAGTGCTAGAAGTAGCGGGGTCAACATTCAGTACTTC. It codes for CSARSSGVNIQYF.